This T cell receptor (beta chain) was retrieved from a study of shared clonotypes between healthy human individuals. V was cut by 0 bases and J by 2 bases, with 14 bases left in between. CDR3 size: 16 residues. Germline CDR1 is SGHNT and CDR2 is YYREEE (reference sequence). Adult Caucasians living in Nashville, Tennessee made up all of the donors. It was into CD45RA+ naive and CD45RA-negative memory subsets that the CD4+ cells were split. Clones were sequenced by immunoSEQ multiplex PCR, and TCRdb holds only the in-frame ones, with some missing. The table has 2,500,000 or so clones, around 92% seen once.

The V and J genes are TRBV5-4 and TRBJ1-2; D is possibly TRBD1 (5 bases). The TCR sequence derives from a man younger than 30 in good health. Some clones in this sample may be carry-over from other donors' samples. The sequenced sample consisted of naive CD4+ T cells from PBMCs. Subset specified: CD45RA+ positively selected. The CDR3 here is CASSLEGTTVNYGYTF. CDR3 nucleotide sequence: TGTGCCAGCAGCTTGGAGGGGACCACCGTAAACTATGGCTACACCTTC.